A selection of T cell receptor beta chains follows, all from one sample in a study of blood T cell repertoires in COVID-19. Generated by immunoSEQ multiplex PCR, the TCRdb table keeps only in-frame clones and is missing some. The sample comprises 210,000 or so clones, roughly 80% of which are singletons, and more than 9% rests with the top ten. Sequencing used peripheral blood. The source is a woman of 80 years or more with acute or convalescent COVID-19. The CDR3 runs from the conserved cysteine through the conserved F or W. The order of the fields is V gene, D gene, J gene, clone size, CDR3 protein, CDR3 DNA. D genes are given only for firm matches. Clone size is shown for a subset of rows, as once, few, many or a class of expanded clone.

V: TRBV19
D: .
J: TRBJ1-1
size: .
CDR3: CASSIGLRVNTEAFF
DNA: TGTGCCAGTAGTATAGGGTTGAGGGTGAACACTGAAGCTTTCTTT

V: TRBV5-1
D: .
J: TRBJ2-1
size: few
CDR3: CASSLGLASSYNEQFF
DNA: TGCGCCAGCAGCTTGGGCCTAGCGAGCTCCTACAATGAGCAGTTCTTC

V: TRBV4-1
D: .
J: TRBJ1-2
size: .
CDR3: CASSQENRDYGYTF
DNA: TGCGCCAGCAGCCAAGAAAACAGGGACTATGGCTACACCTTC

V: TRBV24-1
D: TRBD1
J: TRBJ1-2
size: .
CDR3: CATSDSPRGDGYTF
DNA: TGTGCCACCAGTGATTCCCCCAGGGGGGATGGCTACACCTTC

V: TRBV11-1
D: TRBD2
J: TRBJ2-7
size: .
CDR3: CASSPSGLYEQYF
DNA: TGTGCCAGCAGCCCTAGCGGTCTCTACGAGCAGTACTTC

V: TRBV29-1
D: TRBD2
J: TRBJ2-1
size: .
CDR3: CSVASSGGFEQFF
DNA: TGCAGCGTTGCTTCTAGCGGGGGTTTTGAGCAGTTCTTC

V: TRBV6-5
D: .
J: TRBJ1-3
size: .
CDR3: CASSTGGGAGNTIYF
DNA: TGTGCCAGCAGTACCGGGGGTGGGGCGGGAAACACCATATATTTT

V: TRBV9
D: TRBD2
J: TRBJ2-7
size: .
CDR3: CASSPSGTSYEQYF
DNA: TGTGCCAGCAGCCCTAGCGGGACTTCCTACGAGCAGTACTTC

V: TRBV18
D: TRBD1
J: TRBJ2-1
size: .
CDR3: CASSYGTGHTSYNEQFF
DNA: TGTGCCAGCTCTTATGGGACAGGGCATACCTCCTACAATGAGCAGTTCTTC

V: TRBV27
D: .
J: TRBJ2-2
size: .
CDR3: CATRAGAGELFF
DNA: TGTGCCACCAGAGCGGGTGCCGGGGAGCTGTTTTTT

V: TRBV18
D: TRBD1
J: TRBJ1-4
size: .
CDR3: CASSPTGVRREKLFF
DNA: TGTGCCAGCTCGCCGACAGGGGTGAGGAGGGAAAAACTGTTTTTT

V: TRBV28
D: .
J: TRBJ1-2
size: .
CDR3: CASSFPTQGATFGGYGYTF
DNA: TGTGCCAGCAGTTTCCCCACTCAGGGAGCAACCTTCGGGGGCTATGGCTACACCTTC

V: TRBV29-1
D: .
J: TRBJ1-3
size: .
CDR3: CSVETGLSGNTIYF
DNA: TGCAGCGTTGAGACAGGCCTCTCTGGAAACACCATATATTTT

V: TRBV7-2
D: TRBD1
J: TRBJ2-7
size: .
CDR3: CASSQDRASYEQYF
DNA: TGTGCCAGCAGCCAAGACAGGGCCTCCTACGAGCAGTACTTC

V: TRBV10-3
D: TRBD2
J: TRBJ2-2
size: .
CDR3: CAITPGGTGELFF
DNA: TGTGCCATCACTCCGGGGGGCACCGGGGAGCTGTTTTTT

V: TRBV5-1
D: .
J: TRBJ1-4
size: .
CDR3: CASSLGQGNEKLFF
DNA: TGCGCCAGCAGCTTGGGGCAGGGAAATGAAAAACTGTTTTTT

V: TRBV7-8
D: .
J: TRBJ2-6
size: .
CDR3: CASSPRGRLSGANVLTF
DNA: TGTGCCAGCAGCCCCAGGGGACGCCTCTCTGGGGCCAACGTCCTGACTTTC

V: TRBV19
D: .
J: TRBJ2-3
size: .
CDR3: CASSLSPPGLEYF
DNA: TGTGCCAGTAGTCTCTCCCCGCCGGGACTGGAGTATTTT

V: TRBV27
D: TRBD1
J: TRBJ1-2
size: once
CDR3: CASRRDRGIGGYTF
DNA: TGTGCCAGCAGGAGGGACAGGGGAATCGGTGGCTACACCTTC

V: TRBV12-5
D: .
J: TRBJ1-5
size: .
CDR3: CASGLVGFAGGNQPQHF
DNA: TGTGCTAGTGGTTTGGTTGGGTTCGCGGGGGGCAATCAGCCCCAGCATTTT

V: TRBV24-1
D: TRBD1
J: TRBJ1-1
size: .
CDR3: CATKGTDNTEAFF
DNA: TGTGCCACCAAGGGGACAGACAACACTGAAGCTTTCTTT

V: TRBV12-3/TRBV12-4
D: .
J: TRBJ2-7
size: .
CDR3: CASSLIQGYEQYF
DNA: TGTGCCAGCAGTTTAATACAGGGATACGAGCAGTACTTC

V: TRBV27
D: .
J: TRBJ2-2
size: .
CDR3: CASSSGTANTGELFF
DNA: TGTGCCAGCAGCTCCGGGACTGCCAACACCGGGGAGCTGTTTTTT

V: TRBV21-1
D: .
J: TRBJ2-5
size: .
CDR3: CASRAGGQETQYF
DNA: TGTGCCAGCAGAGCGGGGGGGCAGGAGACCCAGTACTTC

V: TRBV19
D: TRBD2
J: TRBJ2-5
size: once
CDR3: CASSRGLAGGETQYF
DNA: TGTGCCAGTAGCCGGGGACTAGCGGGGGGAGAGACCCAGTACTTC

V: TRBV28
D: TRBD2
J: TRBJ2-7
size: .
CDR3: CASSLSGRGTYEQYF
DNA: TGTGCCAGCAGTTTGAGCGGGAGGGGGACCTACGAGCAGTACTTC

V: TRBV11-3
D: .
J: TRBJ2-3
size: .
CDR3: CASHLGATDTQYF
DNA: TGTGCCAGCCACCTGGGGGCCACAGATACGCAGTATTTT

V: TRBV3-1/TRBV3-2
D: .
J: TRBJ1-1
size: .
CDR3: CASSQDRVMNTEAFF
DNA: TGTGCCAGCAGCCAAGACCGGGTAATGAACACTGAAGCTTTCTTT

V: TRBV30
D: .
J: TRBJ2-1
size: .
CDR3: CAWSAGIRNEQFF
DNA: TGTGCCTGGAGCGCGGGTATTCGCAATGAGCAGTTCTTC

V: TRBV5-1
D: .
J: TRBJ1-2
size: .
CDR3: CASRPDSTNYGYTF
DNA: TGCGCCAGCAGACCCGACAGTACTAACTATGGCTACACCTTC

V: TRBV11-3
D: TRBD1
J: TRBJ1-6
size: .
CDR3: CASSRDSNSPLHF
DNA: TGTGCCAGCAGCCGGGACAGTAATTCACCCCTCCACTTT

V: TRBV28
D: .
J: TRBJ1-3
size: .
CDR3: CASSLSRTGIGNTIYF
DNA: TGTGCCAGCAGTTTGAGCCGTACAGGTATTGGAAACACCATATATTTT

V: TRBV4-2
D: TRBD1
J: TRBJ1-3
size: .
CDR3: CASSQGSTGTGNTIYF
DNA: TGTGCCAGCAGCCAGGGGTCGACAGGGACTGGAAACACCATATATTTT

V: TRBV5-1
D: .
J: TRBJ1-2
size: .
CDR3: CASSPDSYGYTF
DNA: TGCGCCAGCAGCCCCGACTCCTATGGCTACACCTTC

V: TRBV27
D: .
J: TRBJ2-4
size: .
CDR3: CASSFLGELAKNIQYF
DNA: TGTGCCAGCAGTTTTCTTGGAGAACTAGCCAAAAACATTCAGTACTTC

V: TRBV19
D: .
J: TRBJ1-1
size: .
CDR3: CASRPRGTGDTEAFF
DNA: TGTGCCAGTAGGCCAAGGGGCACGGGGGACACTGAAGCTTTCTTT

V: TRBV27
D: .
J: TRBJ1-6
size: .
CDR3: CASSTRGASSYNSPLHF
DNA: TGTGCCAGCAGTACCCGGGGGGCGAGCTCCTATAATTCACCCCTCCACTTT

V: TRBV3-1/TRBV3-2
D: TRBD1
J: TRBJ2-2
size: few
CDR3: CASRDTGTGSVGELFF
DNA: TGTGCCAGCAGGGATACCGGGACAGGGAGTGTCGGGGAGCTGTTTTTT

V: TRBV3-1/TRBV3-2
D: .
J: TRBJ1-5
size: few
CDR3: CASSQFPQGNQPQHF
DNA: TGTGCCAGCAGCCAATTCCCCCAGGGAAATCAGCCCCAGCATTTT

V: TRBV5-8
D: TRBD1
J: TRBJ1-6
size: .
CDR3: CASSLYRTGISSPLHF
DNA: TGTGCCAGCAGCTTGTATAGGACAGGGATTAGTTCACCCCTCCACTTT

V: TRBV27
D: TRBD1
J: TRBJ1-6
size: .
CDR3: CASRTNRGLESPLHF
DNA: TGTGCCAGCAGGACAAACAGGGGGTTGGAGTCACCCCTCCACTTT

V: TRBV7-8
D: .
J: TRBJ1-1
size: few
CDR3: CAIITGNTEAFF
DNA: TGTGCCATCATAACAGGGAACACTGAAGCTTTCTTT

V: TRBV19
D: .
J: TRBJ2-6
size: .
CDR3: CASSIAGQGSGANVLTF
DNA: TGTGCCAGTAGTATCGCAGGCCAGGGCTCTGGGGCCAACGTCCTGACTTTC

V: TRBV19
D: .
J: TRBJ1-5
size: few
CDR3: CASRGSYNQPQHF
DNA: TGTGCCAGTAGGGGCAGTTATAATCAGCCCCAGCATTTT

V: TRBV7-2
D: .
J: TRBJ1-3
size: few
CDR3: CASSLTLPGNTIYF
DNA: TGTGCCAGCAGCCTTACTTTACCTGGAAACACCATATATTTT

V: TRBV10-3
D: TRBD2
J: TRBJ2-7
size: .
CDR3: CATAGTQFSYEQYF
DNA: TGTGCCACAGCGGGGACCCAATTCTCCTACGAGCAGTACTTC

V: TRBV6-2/TRBV6-3
D: .
J: TRBJ1-5
size: .
CDR3: CASSLDNNQPQHF
DNA: TGTGCCAGCAGTTTAGACAACAATCAGCCCCAGCATTTT

V: TRBV2
D: .
J: TRBJ1-2
size: .
CDR3: CASSESGRDSGYTF
DNA: TGTGCCAGCAGTGAATCGGGCAGGGATTCCGGCTACACCTTC

V: TRBV14
D: .
J: TRBJ2-1
size: .
CDR3: CASSQVRMAYNEQFF
DNA: TGTGCCAGCAGCCAAGTGAGAATGGCCTACAATGAGCAGTTCTTC

V: TRBV6-4
D: .
J: TRBJ2-1
size: .
CDR3: CASSDGGGSYNEQFF
DNA: TGTGCCAGCAGTGACGGCGGAGGCTCCTACAATGAGCAGTTCTTC

V: TRBV9
D: .
J: TRBJ2-5
size: .
CDR3: CASSVGGYPETQYF
DNA: TGTGCCAGCAGCGTAGGGGGCTACCCAGAGACCCAGTACTTC

V: TRBV27
D: TRBD1
J: TRBJ2-7
size: .
CDR3: CASSWGTGAHEQYF
DNA: TGTGCCAGCAGTTGGGGGACAGGGGCCCACGAGCAGTACTTC

V: TRBV19
D: .
J: TRBJ2-1
size: few
CDR3: CASSKDRYNEQFF
DNA: TGTGCCAGTAGTAAAGACCGTTACAATGAGCAGTTCTTC